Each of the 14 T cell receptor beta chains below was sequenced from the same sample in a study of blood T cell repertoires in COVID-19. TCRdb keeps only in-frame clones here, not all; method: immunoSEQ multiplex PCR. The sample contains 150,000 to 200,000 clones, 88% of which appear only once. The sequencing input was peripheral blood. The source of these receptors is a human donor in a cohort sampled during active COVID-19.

CDR3 sequence: CASSPTSGGEGEQFF. Here the CDR3 DNA reads TGTGCCAGCTCACCGACTAGCGGGGGGGAAGGTGAGCAGTTCTTC. V gene TRBV18 combines with J gene TRBJ2-1; 14 bases line up with TRBD2. The V segment lost 3 bases and the J segment 9 bases; nucleotides outside the gene matches: 4. This CDR3 contains 15 residues. Germline V gene lookup returns CDR1 KGHSH and CDR2 LQKENI. Combining the CDR3 with reference TRBV18 and TRBJ2-1 gives the whole variable domain NAGVMQNPRHLVRRRGQEARLRCSPMKGHSHVYWYRQLPEEGLKFMVYLQKENIIDESGMPKERFSAEFPKEGPSILRIQQVVRGDSAAYFCASSPTSGGEGEQFFGPGTRLTVL.

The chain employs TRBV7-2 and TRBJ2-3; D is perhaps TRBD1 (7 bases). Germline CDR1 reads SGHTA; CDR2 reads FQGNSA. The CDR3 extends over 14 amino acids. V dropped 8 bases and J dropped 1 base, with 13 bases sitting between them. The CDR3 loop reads CASGAGTGTDTQYF. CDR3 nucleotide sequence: TGTGCCAGCGGGGCGGGGACAGGCACAGATACGCAGTATTTT.

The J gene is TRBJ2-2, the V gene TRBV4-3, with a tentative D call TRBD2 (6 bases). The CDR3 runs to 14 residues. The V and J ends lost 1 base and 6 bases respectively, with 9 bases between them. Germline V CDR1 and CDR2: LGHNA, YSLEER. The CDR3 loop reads CASSQVGGAGELFF. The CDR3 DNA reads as TGCGCCAGCAGCCAAGTCGGAGGGGCCGGGGAGCTGTTTTTT.

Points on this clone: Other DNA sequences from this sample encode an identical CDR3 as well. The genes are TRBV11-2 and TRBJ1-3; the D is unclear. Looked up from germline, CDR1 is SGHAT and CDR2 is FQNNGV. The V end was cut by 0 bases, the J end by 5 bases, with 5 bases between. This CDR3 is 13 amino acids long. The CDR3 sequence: CASSLDTRNTIYF. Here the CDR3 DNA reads TGTGCCAGCAGCTTAGATACAAGAAACACCATATATTTT.

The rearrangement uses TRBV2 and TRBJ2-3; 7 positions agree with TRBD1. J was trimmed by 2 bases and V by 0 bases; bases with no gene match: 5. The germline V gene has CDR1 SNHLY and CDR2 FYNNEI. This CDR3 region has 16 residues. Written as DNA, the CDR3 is TGTGCCAGCAGTGAAGCGACCGGGACAGTCACAGATACGCAGTATTTT. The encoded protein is CASSEATGTVTDTQYF.

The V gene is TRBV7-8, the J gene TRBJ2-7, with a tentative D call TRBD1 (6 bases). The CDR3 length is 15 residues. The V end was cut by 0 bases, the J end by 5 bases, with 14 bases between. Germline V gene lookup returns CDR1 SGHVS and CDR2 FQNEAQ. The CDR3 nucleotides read TGTGCCAGCAGCTTAGCTGGGCAGGGGAAGAACGAGCAGTACTTC. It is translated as CASSLAGQGKNEQYF. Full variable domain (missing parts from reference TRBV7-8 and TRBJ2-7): GAGVSQSPRYKVAKRGQDVALRCDPISGHVSLFWYQQALGQGPEFLTYFQNEAQLDKSGLPSDRFFAERPEGSVSTLKIQRTQQEDSAVYLCASSLAGQGKNEQYFGPGTRLTVT.

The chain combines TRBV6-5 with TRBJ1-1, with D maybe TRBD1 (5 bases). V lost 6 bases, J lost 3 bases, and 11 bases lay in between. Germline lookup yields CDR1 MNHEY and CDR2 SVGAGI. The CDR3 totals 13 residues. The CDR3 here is CASSRGVYTEAFF. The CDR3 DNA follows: TGTGCCAGCAGCCGGGGGGTTTACACTGAAGCTTTCTTT.

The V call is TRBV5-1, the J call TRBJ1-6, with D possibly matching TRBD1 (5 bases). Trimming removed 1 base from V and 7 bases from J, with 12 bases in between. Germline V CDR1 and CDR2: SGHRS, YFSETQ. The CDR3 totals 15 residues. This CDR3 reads CASSLWGETNSPLHF. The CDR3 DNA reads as TGCGCCAGCAGCTTGTGGGGCGAGACAAATTCACCCCTCCACTTT.

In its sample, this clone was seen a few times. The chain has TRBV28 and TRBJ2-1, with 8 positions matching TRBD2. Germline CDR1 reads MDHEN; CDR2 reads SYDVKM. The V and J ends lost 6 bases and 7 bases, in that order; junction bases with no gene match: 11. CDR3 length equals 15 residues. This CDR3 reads CASSPLGREGNEQFF. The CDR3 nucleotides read TGTGCCAGCAGCCCCCTGGGACGGGAGGGTAATGAGCAGTTCTTC.

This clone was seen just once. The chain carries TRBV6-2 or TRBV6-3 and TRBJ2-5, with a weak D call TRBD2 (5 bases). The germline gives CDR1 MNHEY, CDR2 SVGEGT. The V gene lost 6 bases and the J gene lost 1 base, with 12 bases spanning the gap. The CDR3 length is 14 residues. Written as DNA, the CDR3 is TGTGCCAGCAGCCCGACTACCACCCAAGAGACCCAGTACTTC. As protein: CASSPTTTQETQYF.

The CDR3 protein is CASSPLGQGALNYGYTF. The DNA of the CDR3 is TGTGCCAGCTCACCATTGGGACAGGGGGCCCTTAACTATGGCTACACCTTC. The J gene is TRBJ1-2, the V gene TRBV18, with 12 bases identical to TRBD1. The germline V gene encodes CDR1 KGHSH and CDR2 LQKENI. Trimming took 2 bases from V and 1 from J; bases not matched to a gene: 5. This CDR3 has 17 amino acids.

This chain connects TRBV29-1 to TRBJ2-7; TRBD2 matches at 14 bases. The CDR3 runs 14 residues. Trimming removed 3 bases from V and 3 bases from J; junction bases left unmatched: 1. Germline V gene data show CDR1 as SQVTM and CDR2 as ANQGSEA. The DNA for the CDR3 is TGCAGCGTTGAGGGACTAGCGGGAGACTACGAGCAGTACTTC. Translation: CSVEGLAGDYEQYF.

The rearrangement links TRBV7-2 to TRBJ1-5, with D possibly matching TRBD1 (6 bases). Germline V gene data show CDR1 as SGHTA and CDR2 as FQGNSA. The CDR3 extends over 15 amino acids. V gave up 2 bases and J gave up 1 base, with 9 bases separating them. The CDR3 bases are TGTGCCAGCAGCTTAAGGACAGCGAGCAATCAGCCCCAGCATTTT. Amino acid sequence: CASSLRTASNQPQHF.

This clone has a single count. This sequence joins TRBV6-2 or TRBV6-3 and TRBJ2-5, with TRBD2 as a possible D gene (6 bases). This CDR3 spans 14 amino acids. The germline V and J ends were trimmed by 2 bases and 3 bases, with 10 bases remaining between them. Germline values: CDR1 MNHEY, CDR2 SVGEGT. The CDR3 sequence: CASSYRTKKETQYF. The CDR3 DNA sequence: TGTGCCAGCAGTTACCGGACTAAGAAAGAGACCCAGTACTTC.